The clone carrying this T cell receptor beta chain has ten or more counts. This entry comes from a study of T-cell memory formation after mild COVID-19. The J segment lost 6 bases and the V segment lost 2 bases, leaving 1 base of the junction unmatched. CDR1 is MNHEY, CDR2 SVGAGI, per germline. The CDR3 is 13 amino acids. TCRdb re-called the 5' RACE reads with MiXCR, one entry per CDR3 protein. The sample records 200,000 to 300,000 distinct CDR3 sequences, roughly 17% being singletons. The TCR comes from a man aged 18 to 29 who had mild COVID-19 (a few samples of this study predate the infection). Cell type and time point are not known. Sequenced material: PBMCs or a T cell subset sorted from them (not recorded which). The chain carries TRBV6-5 and TRBJ2-5, with 9 positions matching TRBD2. The CDR3 bases are TGTGCCAGCAGTTACGGACTAGCGAAGACCCAGTACTTC. Protein product: CASSYGLAKTQYF.